The next 20 T cell receptor beta chains were all read from a single sample in a study of breast tumors, draining lymph nodes, adjacent tissues. TCRdb processed the multiplex PCR reads anew with MiXCR; each CDR3 protein has one entry. The data show 26,000 or so distinct CDR3 sequences, 20% to 25% seen once. Sequences were obtained from breast tumor tissue. The receptors were sampled from a female donor with breast cancer. Some clones in this sample may be carry-over from other donors' samples.

This clonotype showed up many times. The chain employs TRBV9 and TRBJ2-7, with unresolved D. Germline CDR1 reads SGDLS; CDR2 reads YYNGEE. The CDR3 is made up of 16 amino acids. V gave up 0 bases and J gave up 0 bases, with 13 bases separating them. CDR3: CASSVGGTAVSYEQYF. The CDR3 region has the DNA TGTGCCAGCAGCGTAGGAGGAACGGCGGTCTCCTACGAGCAGTACTTC. Drawing the rest from reference TRBV9 and TRBJ2-7, the complete variable domain is DSGVTQTPKHLITATGQRVTLRCSPRSGDLSVYWYQQSLDQGLQFLIQYYNGEERAKGNILERFSAQQFPDLHSELNLSSLELGDSALYFCASSVGGTAVSYEQYFGPGTRLTVT.

In this sample, this clonotype turned up many times. CDR3 region: CASSYGQGNNYGYTF. The CDR3 DNA sequence: TGTGCCAGCAGCTATGGACAGGGGAATAACTATGGCTACACCTTC. This chain uses TRBV7-9 with TRBJ1-2; TRBD1 aligns across 9 bases. The CDR3 consists of 15 residues. Trimming cost V 4 bases and J 1 base; bases outside gene matches: 4. Germline values: CDR1 SEHNR, CDR2 FQNEAQ (reference sequence).

Concerning this clonotype itself: A much larger clone sits a single nucleotide away, making a read error possible. The V gene is TRBV2, the J gene TRBJ2-2; D tentatively fits TRBD1 or TRBD2 (5 bases each). Trimming pared 6 bases from V and 4 bases from J, leaving 15 bases between. Germline CDR1 and CDR2: SNHLY and FYNNEI. The CDR3 covers 15 residues. CDR3 DNA: TGTGCCAGCAGACGGGGCATTCAGGCCACCGGGGAGCTGTTTTTT. Translating gives CASRRGIQATGELFF.

This clonotype showed up many times. The chain uses TRBV4-1 and TRBJ2-3; D may be TRBD2 (6 bases). CDR3 size: 14 residues. Between the trimmed V and J ends, which lost 0 bases and 4 bases, there was a span of 8 bases. In germline, CDR1 is MGHRA, CDR2 YSYEKL. CDR3 DNA: TGCGCCAGCAGCCAAGAGGAGGGAGCAGATACGCAGTATTTT. Translation: CASSQEEGADTQYF.

This clonotype was seen only once. This chain joins TRBV7-8 and TRBJ2-1; 9 bases are a match to TRBD2. V shed 2 bases and J 8 bases; nucleotides not matched to a gene: 10. The CDR3 loop spans 16 amino acids. Looked up from germline, CDR1 is SGHVS and CDR2 is FQNEAQ. The CDR3 region is CASSLIAGTSLDEQFF. CDR3 nucleotide sequence: TGTGCCAGCAGCTTAATAGCCGGGACTAGCTTGGATGAGCAGTTCTTC.

This clonotype has at least ten counts. This chain links TRBV9 with TRBJ1-2; tentatively, D is TRBD1 (6 bases). CDR1 is SGDLS, CDR2 YYNGEE, per germline. The V and J ends lost 3 bases and 3 bases respectively, with 15 bases between them. The CDR3 extends over 15 amino acids. The CDR3 spells CASSGFQQGHYGYTF. The CDR3, as DNA: TGTGCCAGCAGCGGGTTCCAACAGGGCCACTATGGCTACACCTTC.

This clonotype counts as medium-sized. J is TRBJ2-2 and V is TRBV20-1; D uncertain. V lost 5 bases, J lost 1 base, and 14 bases lay in between. In germline, CDR1 is DFQATT, CDR2 SNEGSKA (reference sequence). The CDR3 runs 15 residues. CDR3 in DNA: TGCAGTGCTGTATTGGGGATGGAGAACACCGGGGAGCTGTTTTTT. Translated, it gives CSAVLGMENTGELFF.

This clonotype was seen many times. The chain employs TRBV5-1 and TRBJ1-3; 7 nucleotides match TRBD1. Per the germline V gene, CDR1 is SGHRS and CDR2 is YFSETQ. This CDR3 has 15 residues. V dropped 4 bases and J dropped 3; count of bases not matched to a gene: 7. The CDR3 DNA follows: TGCGCCAGCAGCCCCGAGGCAGGGGGTGGAAACACCATATATTTT. Its protein product is CASSPEAGGGNTIYF.

This clonotype was counted at least ten times. The CDR3 DNA follows: TGCGCCAGCAGCCGTAGAACTTGGGAGGTCGGCTCTGGAAACACCATATATTTT. Translating it yields CASSRRTWEVGSGNTIYF. This chain links TRBV4-1 with TRBJ1-3; no definite D call. Germline loops: CDR1 MGHRA, CDR2 YSYEKL. CDR3 length: 18 amino acids. Trimming cost V 4 bases and J 0 bases, with 19 bases left between them.

This clonotype appeared many times. This chain joins TRBV19 and TRBJ1-2; weak D call: TRBD1 (5 bases). The CDR3 length is 16 residues. Germline loops: CDR1 LNHDA, CDR2 SQIVND (reference sequence). Trimming left V 7 bases short and J 5 bases short, with 23 bases between. This CDR3 reads CASNLAGSAGDYGYTF. CDR3 in DNA: TGTGCCAGTAATCTGGCAGGGAGCGCAGGTGATTATGGCTACACCTTC. Looking up the rest from reference TRBV19 and TRBJ1-2 gives the full variable domain: DGGITQSPKYLFRKEGQNVTLSCEQNLNHDAMYWYRQDPGQGLRLIYYSQIVNDFQKGDIAEGYSVSREKKESFPLTVTSAQKNPTAFYLCASNLAGSAGDYGYTFGSGTRLTVV.

This clonotype was counted between two and nine times. A single base separates this from a much larger clone, so it may be a read error. This chain links TRBV12-5 with TRBJ2-1; D ambiguous. The germline V gene encodes CDR1 LGHNT and CDR2 FRNRAP. This CDR3 is built from 12 residues. Written as DNA, the CDR3 is TGTGCTAGTGGTTTGGGAGATAATGAGCAGCTCTTC. It yields the protein CASGLGDNEQLF. Using reference TRBV12-5 and TRBJ2-1 for the parts outside the CDR3, the full variable domain is DARVTQTPRHKVTEMGQEVTMRCQPILGHNTVFWYRQTMMQGLELLAYFRNRAPLDDSGMPKDRFSAEMPDATLATLKIQPSEPRDSAVYFCASGLGDNEQLFGPGTRLTVL.

As concerns this clonotype: This may come from a read error, since a much larger clone is one base off. The V and J genes are TRBV6-6 and TRBJ1-1; D is ambiguous. CDR3 size: 14 residues. The germline CDR1 and CDR2 sequences are MNHNY and SVGAGI (reference sequence). V lost 3 bases and J lost 4, with 12 bases in between. CDR3 DNA: TGTGCCAGCAGTTATAAGGCAGGCAGCACTGAAGCTTTCTTT. Its protein is CASSYKAGSTEAFF.

This clonotype was counted at least ten times. The gene calls are TRBV20-1 and TRBJ2-7; 11 bases line up with TRBD2. CDR3 length: 15 amino acids. Germline V gene data show CDR1 as DFQATT and CDR2 as SNEGSKA (reference sequence). Germline trimming cut 2 bases from V and 4 bases from J; bases unmatched to any gene: 7. This chain's CDR3 is CSARPLAGGRYEQYF. The CDR3 DNA reads TGCAGTGCTAGACCCCTAGCGGGAGGAAGGTACGAGCAGTACTTC.

This clonotype is labeled medium-sized (0.01 to 0.1%). This sequence joins TRBV20-1 and TRBJ2-1; D call uncertain. The length of the CDR3 is 13 residues. Germline loops: CDR1 DFQATT, CDR2 SNEGSKA (reference sequence). The CDR3 DNA follows: TGCATCACAGATGGGGTGGGAAGCGCTGAGCAGTTCTTC. It specifies CITDGVGSAEQFF.

The CDR3 nucleotides read TGTGCCAGCTCACCACCTGGCCTAGCGGGGAGCTCCTACAATGAGCAGTTCTTC. Protein product: CASSPPGLAGSSYNEQFF. V and J are TRBV18 and TRBJ2-1, with TRBD2 identical over 9 bases. CDR3 length equals 18 residues. CDR1 is KGHSH, CDR2 LQKENI, per germline. V lost 0 bases and J lost 0; bases outside the gene matches: 6.

This clonotype was seen ten or more times. DNA for the CDR3: TGTGCCAGCAGCCAGGTTTTAGAGGGGGCGCAGTATTTT. Protein: CASSQVLEGAQYF. The V and J genes are TRBV3-1 and TRBJ2-3, with D possibly matching TRBD1 (6 bases). The germline V gene encodes CDR1 LGHDT and CDR2 YNNKEL (reference sequence). The V end was cut by 3 bases, the J end by 10 bases, with 14 bases between. This CDR3 spans 13 amino acids.

This clonotype was detected many times. V and J are TRBV20-1 and TRBJ2-2; 7 bases match TRBD1. CDR1 DFQATT and CDR2 SNEGSKA come from the germline V gene (reference sequence). With V trimmed by 3 bases and J by 5 bases, 3 bases remained unmatched. This CDR3 comprises 13 residues. The CDR3 nucleotides read TGCAGTGCTAGTACAGGGGATACCGGGGAGCTGTTTTTT. Its protein is CSASTGDTGELFF.

The count of this clonotype is one. This rearrangement joins TRBV12-3 or TRBV12-4 to TRBJ2-2; D is ambiguous. Trimming cost V 5 bases and J 2 bases, with 15 bases left between them. This CDR3 contains 16 residues. The CDR3 DNA is TGTGCCAGCAGTAGGCAAGTTACCGTCAACACCGGGGAGCTGTTTTTT. Translation gives CASSRQVTVNTGELFF.

This clonotype was observed many times. This chain links TRBV11-2 with TRBJ2-7; D is perhaps TRBD2 (6 bases). V was trimmed by 0 bases and J by 6 bases, leaving 12 bases between them. This CDR3 is 14 amino acids long. The germline V gene has CDR1 SGHAT and CDR2 FQNNGV. The CDR3 protein is CASSLDTSIREQYF. The CDR3 region has the DNA TGTGCCAGCAGCTTAGATACTAGCATCCGCGAGCAGTACTTC.

This clonotype was seen repeatedly, ten times or more. This rearrangement joins TRBV11-1 to TRBJ2-5; TRBD1 matches 9 bases. The CDR3 is 14 residues long. Germline V CDR1 and CDR2: SGHAT, FQDESV (reference sequence). J was trimmed by 5 bases and V by 8 bases; bases with no gene match: 9. The CDR3 loop reads CASAWTGEEETQYF. CDR3 DNA sequence: TGTGCCAGCGCATGGACAGGGGAGGAGGAGACCCAGTACTTC.